Listed here is a single T cell receptor (beta chain). Its antigen is not identified. These data come from a study of T-cell memory formation after mild COVID-19. Across the study: Largely, TCR clusters stayed within a single donor. Study-wide findings and caveats: A second wave of clones peaked on day 37, and their SARS-CoV-2 specificity went unconfirmed. Clones that contracted clustered mainly in CM and EM if CD4+ and in EMRA if CD8+.

Sample barcodes and UMIs were carried by the TCR alpha and TCR beta cDNA libraries that 5'RACE generated with constant-segment primers. One entry per CDR3 protein results from TCRdb running MiXCR on the 5' RACE reads. The sample shows 190,000 or so distinct CDR3 sequences, under 30% of them seen only once. CDR3 length: 12 residues. V was clipped by 6 bases and J by 4 bases, with 8 bases between them. CDR1 is MNHEY, CDR2 SVGEGT, per germline. The chain has TRBV6-2 or TRBV6-3 and TRBJ2-3; no clear D. The clonotype originates from an adult woman who had mild COVID-19 (a few samples of this study predate the infection). Cell type and time point are not known. The material sequenced was PBMCs or a T cell subset sorted from them (not recorded which). Written as DNA, the CDR3 is TGTGCCAGCAGATTCCCTTCAGATACGCAGTATTTT. Amino acid sequence: CASRFPSDTQYF.